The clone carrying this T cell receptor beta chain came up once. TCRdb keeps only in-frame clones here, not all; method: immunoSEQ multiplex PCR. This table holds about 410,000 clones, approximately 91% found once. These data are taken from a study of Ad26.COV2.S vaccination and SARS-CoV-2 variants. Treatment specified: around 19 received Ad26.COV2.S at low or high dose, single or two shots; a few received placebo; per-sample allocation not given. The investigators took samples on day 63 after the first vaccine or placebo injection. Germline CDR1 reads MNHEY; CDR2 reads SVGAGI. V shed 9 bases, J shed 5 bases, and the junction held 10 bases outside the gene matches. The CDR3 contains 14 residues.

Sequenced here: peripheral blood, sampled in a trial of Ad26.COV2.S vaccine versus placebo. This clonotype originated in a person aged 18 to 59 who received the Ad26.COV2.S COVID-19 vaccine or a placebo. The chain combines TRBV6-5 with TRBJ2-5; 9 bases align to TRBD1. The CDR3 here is CASSGQGLGETQYF. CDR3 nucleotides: TGTGCCAGTTCGGGACAGGGATTAGGGGAGACCCAGTACTTC.